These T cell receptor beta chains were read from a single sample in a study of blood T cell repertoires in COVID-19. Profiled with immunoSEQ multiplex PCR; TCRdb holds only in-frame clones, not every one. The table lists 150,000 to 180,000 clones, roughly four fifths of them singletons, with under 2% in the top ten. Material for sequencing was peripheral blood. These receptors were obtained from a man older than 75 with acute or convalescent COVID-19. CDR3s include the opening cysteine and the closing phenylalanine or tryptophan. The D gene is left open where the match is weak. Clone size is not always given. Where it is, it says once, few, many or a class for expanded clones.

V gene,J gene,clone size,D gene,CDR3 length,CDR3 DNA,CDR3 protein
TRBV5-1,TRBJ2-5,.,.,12,TGCGCCAGCAGCTTAGGCGCCGCGGCCCAGTACTTC,CASSLGAAAQYF
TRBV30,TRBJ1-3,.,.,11,TGTGCCTGGGCGGGGGAAAACACCATATATTTT,CAWAGENTIYF
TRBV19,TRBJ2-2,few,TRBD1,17,TGTGCCAGTAGGGATGCGACAGGGAAAAAGAACACCGGGGAGCTGTTTTTT,CASRDATGKKNTGELFF
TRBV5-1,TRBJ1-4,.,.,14,TGCGCCAGCAGCTCGCGGGGCGCTGGGGAAAAACTGTTTTTT,CASSSRGAGEKLFF
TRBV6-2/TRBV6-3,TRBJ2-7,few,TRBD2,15,TGTGCCAGCAGTCGCCAGCGGGGGCTTTCCTACGAGCAGTACTTC,CASSRQRGLSYEQYF
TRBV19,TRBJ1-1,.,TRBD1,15,TGTGCCAGTAGTCCAAGCAACAGGGGAAGCACTGAAGCTTTCTTT,CASSPSNRGSTEAFF
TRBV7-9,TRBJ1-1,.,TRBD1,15,TGTGCCAGCAGCTTAAAGGGACAGGGGAACACTGAAGCTTTCTTT,CASSLKGQGNTEAFF
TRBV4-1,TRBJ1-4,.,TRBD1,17,TGCGCCAGCAGCCAAGAAAGGGGGCAGGGGAGAGATGAAAAACTGTTTTTT,CASSQERGQGRDEKLFF
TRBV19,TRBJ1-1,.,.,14,TGTGCCAGTAGTATGGCGCCGGGGGACACTGAAGCTTTCTTT,CASSMAPGDTEAFF
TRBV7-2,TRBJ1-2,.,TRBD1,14,TGTGCCAGCAGCAGCGGGACAGGGGTCTATGGCTACACCTTC,CASSSGTGVYGYTF
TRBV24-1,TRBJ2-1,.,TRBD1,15,TGTGCCACCAGTGATCCGGGACAGGTCTACAATGAGCAGTTCTTC,CATSDPGQVYNEQFF
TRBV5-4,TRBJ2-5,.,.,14,TGTGCCAGCAGCCACCAAGGGGCAACAGAGACCCAGTACTTC,CASSHQGATETQYF
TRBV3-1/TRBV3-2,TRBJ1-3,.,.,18,TGTGCCAGCAGCCCCTACCCTACAGAGCAGCACTCTGGAAACACCATATATTTT,CASSPYPTEQHSGNTIYF
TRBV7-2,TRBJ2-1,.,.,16,TGTGCCAGCAGCTTAGGGCAGGTACCCTCCTACAATGAGCAGTTCTTC,CASSLGQVPSYNEQFF
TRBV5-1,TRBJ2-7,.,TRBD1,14,TGCGCCAGCAGCTTGGAGGGGACAGGATACGAGCAGTACTTC,CASSLEGTGYEQYF
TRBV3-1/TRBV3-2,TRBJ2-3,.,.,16,TGTGCCAGCAGCCAAGAGGTAGGGGCTAACACAGATACGCAGTATTTT,CASSQEVGANTDTQYF
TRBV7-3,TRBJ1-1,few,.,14,TGTGCCAGCAGCTTAAGTGCCGGGGACACTGAAGCTTTCTTT,CASSLSAGDTEAFF
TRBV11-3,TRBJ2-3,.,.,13,TGTGCCAGCAGCCCCACCGGGGGAGATACGCAGTATTTT,CASSPTGGDTQYF
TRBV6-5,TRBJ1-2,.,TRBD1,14,TGTGCCAGCAGTCCGACAGGGGGCGGCTATGGCTACACCTTC,CASSPTGGGYGYTF
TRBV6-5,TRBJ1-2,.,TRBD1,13,TGTGCCAGCAACCGGGACAGGGACTATGGCTACACCTTC,CASNRDRDYGYTF
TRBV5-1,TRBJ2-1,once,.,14,TGCGCCAGCAGCTACGGGGGAGTCTACAATGAGCAGTTCTTC,CASSYGGVYNEQFF
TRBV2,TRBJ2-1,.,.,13,TGTGCCAGCAGGGACTCCCCCTCTAATGAGCAGTTCTTC,CASRDSPSNEQFF
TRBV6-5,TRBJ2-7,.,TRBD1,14,TGTGCCAGCAGACTGGACAGGGTGGCTTACGAGCAGTACTTC,CASRLDRVAYEQYF
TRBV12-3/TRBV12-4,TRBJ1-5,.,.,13,TGTGCCAGCAGTTTACGGACTAATCAGCCCCAGCATTTT,CASSLRTNQPQHF
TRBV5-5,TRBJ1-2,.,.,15,TGTGCCAGCAGCTTGGACCGAGTAACTAACTATGGCTACACCTTC,CASSLDRVTNYGYTF
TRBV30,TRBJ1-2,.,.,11,TGTGCCTGGAGTGTGAGGGACATAAACACCTTC,CAWSVRDINTF
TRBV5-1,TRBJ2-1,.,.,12,TGCGCCAGCAGCTTGGGTCAGAATGAGCAGTTCTTC,CASSLGQNEQFF
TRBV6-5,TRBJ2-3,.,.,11,TGTGCCAGCAGTTTGGAGTATACGCAGTATTTT,CASSLEYTQYF
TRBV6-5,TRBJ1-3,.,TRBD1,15,TGTGCCAGCAGTTCACGACAGGGATCTGGAAACACCATATATTTT,CASSSRQGSGNTIYF
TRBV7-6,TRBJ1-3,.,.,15,TGTGCCAGCAGCAGAAGCAGGGTCTCTGGAAACACCATATATTTT,CASSRSRVSGNTIYF
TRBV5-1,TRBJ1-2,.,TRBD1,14,TGCGCCAGCAGCACCGGACAGGCGGGCCTTGGCTACACCTTC,CASSTGQAGLGYTF
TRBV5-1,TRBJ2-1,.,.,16,TGCGCCAGCAGCTTGATTGAGACAGGCTCCTACAATGAGCAGTTCTTC,CASSLIETGSYNEQFF
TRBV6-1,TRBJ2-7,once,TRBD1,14,TGTGCCAGCAGTGAAGGGGGGACAGCCTACGAGCAGTACTTC,CASSEGGTAYEQYF
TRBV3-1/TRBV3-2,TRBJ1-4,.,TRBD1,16,TGTGCCAGCAGCCAAATCCTTCGGACAGGGGATGAAAAACTGTTTTTT,CASSQILRTGDEKLFF
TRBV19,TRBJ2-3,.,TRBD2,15,TGTGCCAGTAGGATAGTAGCGGGGGGCACAGATACGCAGTATTTT,CASRIVAGGTDTQYF
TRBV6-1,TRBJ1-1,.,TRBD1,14,TGTGCCAGCAGTGAATTTGGACAGGACACTGAAGCTTTCTTT,CASSEFGQDTEAFF
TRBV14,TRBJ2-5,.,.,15,TGTGCCAGCAGCCAAGATCACGGAGGGGAAGAGACCCAGTACTTC,CASSQDHGGEETQYF
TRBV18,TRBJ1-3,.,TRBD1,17,TGTGCCAGCTCATCCCGGACAGGCGTTAACTCTGGAAACACCATATATTTT,CASSSRTGVNSGNTIYF
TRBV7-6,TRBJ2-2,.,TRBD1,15,TGTGCCAGCAGCCGGGACAGGGTGGGAACCGGGGAGCTGTTTTTT,CASSRDRVGTGELFF
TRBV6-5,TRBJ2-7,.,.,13,TGTGCCAGCAGTTACAGGGACTTCTACGAGCAGTACTTC,CASSYRDFYEQYF
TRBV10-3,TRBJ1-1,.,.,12,TGTGCCAGTAGATCCTCGTGGACTGAAGCTTTCTTT,CASRSSWTEAFF
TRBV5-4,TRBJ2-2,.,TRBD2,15,TGTGCCAGCAGCTTTGGGACTAGCGGCACCGGGGAGCTGTTTTTT,CASSFGTSGTGELFF
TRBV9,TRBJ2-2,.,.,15,TGTGCCAGCAGCGTAGCGGGACAGAACACCGGGGAGCTGTTTTTT,CASSVAGQNTGELFF
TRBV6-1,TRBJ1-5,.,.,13,TGTGCCAGCAGTGAAGGCCTGGGCCAGCCCCAGCATTTT,CASSEGLGQPQHF
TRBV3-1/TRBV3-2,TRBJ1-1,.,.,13,TGTGCCAGCAGCCAAGAAGGGGGCACTGAAGCTTTCTTT,CASSQEGGTEAFF
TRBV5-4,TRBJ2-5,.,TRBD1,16,TGTGCCAGCAGTCGGGGACAGGACCCCTCACAAGAGACCCAGTACTTC,CASSRGQDPSQETQYF
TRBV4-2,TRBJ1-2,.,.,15,TGTGCCAGCAGCGGGCAAGGGGGAGTTGGCTATGGCTACACCTTC,CASSGQGGVGYGYTF
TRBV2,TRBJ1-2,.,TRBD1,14,TGTGCCAGCAGTGCGGGACAGGGGTATTACGGCTACACCTTC,CASSAGQGYYGYTF
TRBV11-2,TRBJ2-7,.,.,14,TGTGCCAGCAGCTTAGACAAGAGCTCCTACGAGCAGTACTTC,CASSLDKSSYEQYF
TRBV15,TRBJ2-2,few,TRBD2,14,TGTGCCACCAGCTCCGGGGGGGGGCCCGGGGAGCTGTTTTTT,CATSSGGGPGELFF
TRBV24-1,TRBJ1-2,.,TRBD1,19,TGTGCCACCAGTGGCCTAAGAGGGGACAGGGAAATCTGGCTATACGGCTACACCTTC,CATSGLRGDREIWLYGYTF
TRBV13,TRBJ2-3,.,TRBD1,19,TGTGCCAGCAGCGGAAGACAGGGGAAGGGTCTCCGGACCACAGATACGCAGTATTTT,CASSGRQGKGLRTTDTQYF
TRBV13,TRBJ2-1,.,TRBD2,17,TGTGCCAGCAGCTTTTGGCGGGGGGGCCTCGGCGGGAGTGAGCAGTTCTTC,CASSFWRGGLGGSEQFF
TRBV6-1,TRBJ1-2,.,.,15,TGTGCCAGCAGTGAGGGGGGAACCTCCTTCTATGGCTACACCTTC,CASSEGGTSFYGYTF
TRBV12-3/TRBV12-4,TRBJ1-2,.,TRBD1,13,TGTGCCAGCAGCGGGACAGGGAAGCATGGCTACACCTTC,CASSGTGKHGYTF
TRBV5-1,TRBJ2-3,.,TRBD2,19,TGCGCCAGCAGCTCCTACCTAGCCGGGACTAGCGGGGATTCAGATACGCAGTATTTT,CASSSYLAGTSGDSDTQYF
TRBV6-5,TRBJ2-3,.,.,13,TGTGCCACCCGAGGGATGATTCGAGATACGCAGTATTTT,CATRGMIRDTQYF
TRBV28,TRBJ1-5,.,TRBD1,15,TGTGCCAGCAGTTCCGGACAGGGAGGAAATCAGCCCCAGCATTTT,CASSSGQGGNQPQHF
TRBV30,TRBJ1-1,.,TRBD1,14,TGTGCCTGGAGAGCCCCAGGGGGGAACACTGAAGCTTTCTTT,CAWRAPGGNTEAFF